These 27 T cell receptor beta chains came from one sample sequenced in a study of blood T cell repertoires in COVID-19. Assay: immunoSEQ multiplex PCR; the TCRdb copy retains only in-frame clones and omits some. The profile covers about 240,000 clones, with approximately 78% appearing a single time and 9.5% to 15% taken by the ten largest. The sample was peripheral blood. The source of these receptors is a woman aged 60-70 years with active or convalescent COVID-19.

This clone was detected only a few times. The chain combines TRBV18 with TRBJ2-1, with a weak D call TRBD1 (5 bases). The V gene's germline CDR1 is KGHSH and CDR2 LQKENI. With 2 bases removed from V and 7 bases from J, the gap between germline ends came to 12 bases. The CDR3 extends over 14 amino acids. CDR3 coding DNA: TGTGCCAGCTCACCAGGGGCAGGTTTTAATGAGCAGTTCTTC. It translates to CASSPGAGFNEQFF.

The rearrangement uses TRBV29-1 and TRBJ2-1; TRBD2 matches at 9 bases. Germline assignment: CDR1 SQVTM and CDR2 ANQGSEA. V dropped 0 bases and J dropped 8; count of bases not matched to a gene: 11. The length of the CDR3 is 16 residues. The chain's CDR3 is CSVEEFGGGVLDEQFF. The CDR3 DNA reads as TGCAGCGTTGAAGAATTCGGCGGGGGGGTCTTAGATGAGCAGTTCTTC.

This clone was seen a single time. V and J are TRBV9 and TRBJ1-6; 7 bases fit TRBD1. The CDR3 has 14 amino acids. Germline trimming cut 0 bases from V and 10 bases from J; bases unmatched to any gene: 4. The germline CDR1 and CDR2 sequences are SGDLS and YYNGEE. The CDR3 loop is CASSVGDSRSPLHF. DNA of the CDR3: TGTGCCAGCAGCGTAGGGGACAGTCGCTCACCCCTCCACTTT. The full variable domain, with the rest looked up from reference TRBV9 and TRBJ1-6, is DSGVTQTPKHLITATGQRVTLRCSPRSGDLSVYWYQQSLDQGLQFLIQYYNGEERAKGNILERFSAQQFPDLHSELNLSSLELGDSALYFCASSVGDSRSPLHFGNGTRLTVT.

The chain carries TRBV15 and TRBJ1-3; D is perhaps TRBD1 (6 bases). Germline V gene sequence: CDR1 LNHNV, CDR2 YYDKDF (reference sequence). V lost 5 bases and J 3 bases, leaving 11 bases between the germline ends. The CDR3 runs 14 residues. As DNA, the CDR3 is TGTGCCACCAGCCGTACAGGGAGTGGAAACACCATATATTTT. As protein: CATSRTGSGNTIYF.

The chain employs TRBV6-5 and TRBJ1-4; D is perhaps TRBD1 (6 bases). This CDR3 has 14 residues. V lost 7 bases and J 11 bases, leaving 20 bases between the germline ends. Germline V gene lookup returns CDR1 MNHEY and CDR2 SVGAGI. The CDR3 sequence is CASTEGTNTGKLFF. For the CDR3, the DNA is TGTGCCAGCACCGAGGGGACAAACACGGGGAAACTGTTTTTT.

This clone appeared a few times. V gene TRBV5-1 combines with J gene TRBJ1-2; D unresolved. Germline V lookup: CDR1 SGHRS, CDR2 YFSETQ. The CDR3 runs to 12 residues. V gave up 0 bases and J gave up 10 bases, with 10 bases separating them. CDR3 DNA sequence: TGCGCCAGCAGCTTGGATGCGGGTACCTACACCTTC. This translates into CASSLDAGTYTF.

The genes are TRBV6-5 and TRBJ2-7, with 10 bases fitting TRBD2. The CDR3 runs to 15 residues. Trimming took 5 bases from V and 0 from J; bases not matched to a gene: 4. Germline assignment: CDR1 MNHEY and CDR2 SVGAGI. CDR3 protein: CASSLTSGDSYEQYF. CDR3 coding DNA: TGTGCCAGCAGTCTTACTAGCGGGGACTCCTACGAGCAGTACTTC.

The chain recombines TRBV3-1 (or the pseudogene TRBV3-2) with TRBJ2-7, with 8 bases aligning to TRBD1. Germline-derived CDR1 and CDR2 are LGHDT and YNNKEL (reference sequence). V gave up 5 bases and J gave up 5 bases; unmatched junction bases: 8. This CDR3 has 14 residues. CDR3 nucleotides: TGTGCCAGCAGCTCAGGGGGCGCGGGGAACGAGCAGTACTTC. Its translation: CASSSGGAGNEQYF.

The chain links TRBV29-1 to TRBJ1-6, with no clear D. The V gene lost 0 bases and the J gene lost 9 bases, with 18 bases spanning the gap. CDR3 length equals 16 residues. Germline V lookup: CDR1 SQVTM, CDR2 ANQGSEA. The CDR3 sequence: CSVEEAEEPSGSPLHF. The DNA of the CDR3 is TGCAGCGTTGAAGAAGCGGAGGAACCAAGTGGTTCACCCCTCCACTTT.

This rearrangement joins TRBV30 to TRBJ2-1; 10 bases are shared with TRBD2. The CDR3 length is 16 residues. Trimming cost V 5 bases and J 8 bases; bases outside gene matches: 15. Germline V gene lookup returns CDR1 GTSNPN and CDR2 SVGIG (reference sequence). CDR3 amino acids: CAWAGGLAGARDEQFF. CDR3 nucleotides: TGTGCCTGGGCCGGCGGGCTAGCGGGGGCCAGGGATGAGCAGTTCTTC. Drawing the rest from reference TRBV30 and TRBJ2-1, the complete variable domain is SQTIHQWPATLVQPVGSPLSLECTVEGTSNPNLYWYRQAAGRGLQLLFYSVGIGQISSEVPQNLSASRPQDRQFILSSKKLLLSDSGFYLCAWAGGLAGARDEQFFGPGTRLTVL.

The chain joins TRBV7-2 to TRBJ1-2; 7 bases agree with TRBD1. The CDR3 totals 16 residues. V dropped 3 bases and J dropped 3; count of bases not matched to a gene: 10. CDR1 is SGHTA, CDR2 FQGNSA, per germline. CDR3 sequence (DNA): TGTGCCAGCAGCTTGGGTTGGCTACAGGGGCACTATGGCTACACCTTC. Protein product: CASSLGWLQGHYGYTF.

V usage is TRBV7-9 and J usage is TRBJ2-7; 8 bases align to TRBD1. Germline V gene data show CDR1 as SEHNR and CDR2 as FQNEAQ (reference sequence). The CDR3 totals 16 residues. The V and J ends lost 4 bases and 4 bases, in that order; junction bases with no gene match: 12. CDR3 protein: CASSSRTGYPFYEQYF. CDR3 in DNA: TGTGCCAGCAGCTCGAGGACAGGGTACCCTTTTTACGAGCAGTACTTC.

The chain links TRBV5-4 to TRBJ1-3; D is uncertain. The length of the CDR3 is 14 residues. The germline CDR1 and CDR2 sequences are SGHNT and YYREEE (reference sequence). Trimming took off 2 bases at V and 2 bases at J, with 8 bases between the two ends. The CDR3 reads CASSFRGAGNTIYF. CDR3 bases: TGTGCCAGCAGCTTCCGCGGGGCTGGAAACACCATATATTTT.

This chain uses TRBV2 with TRBJ2-7, with 7 nucleotides matching TRBD1. This CDR3 region has 16 residues. CDR1 and CDR2 (germline): SNHLY, FYNNEI. V trimming: 5 bases; J trimming: 2 bases; junction bases outside the gene matches: 12. Here the CDR3 reads CASSLQTGSGPYEQYF. The DNA for the CDR3 is TGTGCCAGCAGTCTCCAGACAGGGTCCGGCCCCTACGAGCAGTACTTC.

The CDR3 here is CASSNRDKGGYTF. The DNA for the CDR3 is TGTGCCAGCAGTAACCGGGACAAAGGAGGCTACACCTTC. The chain joins TRBV12-3 or TRBV12-4 to TRBJ1-2; D might be TRBD1 (6 bases). The CDR3 totals 13 residues. Trimming removed 5 bases from V and 8 bases from J, with 15 bases in between.

The chain combines TRBV3-1 (or the pseudogene TRBV3-2) with TRBJ2-6, with D possibly TRBD2 on 5 matching bases. The germline V gene encodes CDR1 LGHDT and CDR2 YNNKEL (reference sequence). With 8 bases removed from V and 2 bases from J, the gap between germline ends came to 10 bases. This CDR3 is 14 amino acids long. DNA for the CDR3: TGTGCCAGCCGAGGGATGCCTGGGGCCAACGTCCTGACTTTC. Translation: CASRGMPGANVLTF.

The genes are TRBV13 and TRBJ1-6, with 10 bases lining up with TRBD1. CDR1 PRHDT and CDR2 FYEKMQ come from the germline V gene (reference sequence). The V gene end was trimmed by 2 bases and the J gene end by 0 bases; junction bases not matched to a gene: 1. This CDR3 is built from 17 residues. CDR3 protein: CASSLRTGGSYNSPLHF. The CDR3 DNA follows: TGTGCCAGCAGCTTAAGGACAGGGGGCTCCTATAATTCACCCCTCCACTTT.

For the CDR3, the DNA is TGTGCCAGCACTGGAGGGACCACGAACACTGAAGCTTTCTTT. Amino acid sequence: CASTGGTTNTEAFF. This chain uses TRBV18 with TRBJ1-1, with a weak D call TRBD1 (5 bases). Per the germline V gene, CDR1 is KGHSH and CDR2 is LQKENI. The V gene lost 8 bases and the J gene lost 1 base, with 14 bases spanning the gap. The CDR3 consists of 14 residues.

The rearrangement links TRBV7-9 to TRBJ1-2; 8 bases are a match to TRBD1. V dropped 1 base and J dropped 4; count of bases not matched to a gene: 8. The CDR3 runs 16 residues. CDR1 and CDR2 (germline): SEHNR, FQNEAQ (reference sequence). The CDR3 coding sequence is TGTGCCAGCAGCTTAGGATCTGCAACAGGGGGCTATGGCTACACCTTC. This encodes CASSLGSATGGYGYTF.

The J gene is TRBJ1-2, the V gene TRBV30; 9 positions agree with TRBD1. The CDR3 has 12 amino acids. The V and J ends lost 3 bases and 4 bases, in that order; junction bases with no gene match: 0. Germline V gene lookup returns CDR1 GTSNPN and CDR2 SVGIG (reference sequence). In DNA, the CDR3 is TGTGCCTGGAGGACAGGGGGCTATGGCTACACCTTC. It encodes CAWRTGGYGYTF.

The chain is built from TRBV7-9 and TRBJ2-1; 11 nucleotides line up with TRBD2. The length of the CDR3 is 14 residues. Germline loops: CDR1 SEHNR, CDR2 FQNEAQ (reference sequence). V trimming: 3 bases; J trimming: 5 bases; junction bases outside the gene matches: 0. CDR3 nucleotides: TGTGCCAGCAGCTTGGGACTAGCGGACAATGAGCAGTTCTTC. This codes for CASSLGLADNEQFF.

This chain connects TRBV23-1 to TRBJ1-6; D is unresolved. TRBV23-1 is noted as an ORF with a role that remains uncertain. V lost 7 bases and J lost 9, with 4 bases in between. The CDR3 length is 10 residues. The CDR3 bases are TGCGCCAGCACCCGTTCACCCCTCCACTTT. Amino acids: CASTRSPLHF.

The chain has TRBV27 and TRBJ1-6, with a possible D match to TRBD1 (5 bases). This CDR3 region has 14 residues. Germline-derived CDR1 and CDR2 are MNHEY and SMNVEV (reference sequence). V was cut by 4 bases and J by 9 bases, with 13 bases left in between. The CDR3: CASSWGGESSPLHF. Here the CDR3 DNA reads TGTGCCAGCAGTTGGGGAGGGGAGAGTTCACCCCTCCACTTT.

This sequence joins TRBV5-6 and TRBJ2-4; 12 nucleotides match TRBD2. With V trimmed by 3 bases and J by 0 bases, 10 bases remained unmatched. The germline CDR1 and CDR2 sequences are SGHDT and YYEEEE. This CDR3 has 19 residues. For the CDR3, the DNA is TGTGCCAGCAGCTCCGGACTAGCGGGGCCACTATTAGCCAAAAACATTCAGTACTTC. It is translated as CASSSGLAGPLLAKNIQYF. Combining the CDR3 with reference TRBV5-6 and TRBJ2-4 gives the whole variable domain DAGVTQSPTHLIKTRGQQVTLRCSPKSGHDTVSWYQQALGQGPQFIFQYYEEEERQRGNFPDRFSGHQFPNYSSELNVNALLLGDSALYLCASSSGLAGPLLAKNIQYFGAGTRLSVL.

The gene calls are TRBV11-2 and TRBJ1-6; TRBD1 might be the D (6 bases). There are 16 residues in the CDR3. Germline lookup yields CDR1 SGHAT and CDR2 FQNNGV. Trimming removed 3 bases at V and 5 bases at J, with 14 bases between. CDR3 sequence (DNA): TGTGCCAGCAGCTTCGGGGGGGCGAGGGATAATTCACCCCTCCACTTT. It specifies CASSFGGARDNSPLHF.

The V gene is TRBV7-8, the J gene TRBJ1-2, with 8 bases matching TRBD1. Germline V gives CDR1 SGHVS, CDR2 FQNEAQ. The CDR3 totals 13 residues. Trimming took 6 bases from V and 7 from J; bases not matched to a gene: 7. In nucleotides, the CDR3 is TGTGCCAGCAGTTGGGGACAGGAGCTTGGCTACACCTTC. Translating it yields CASSWGQELGYTF.

V and J are TRBV9 and TRBJ2-1; 9 bases are a match to TRBD2. Germline V gene sequence: CDR1 SGDLS, CDR2 YYNGEE. The CDR3 is made up of 14 amino acids. Losses at the gene ends were 3 bases for V and 10 bases for J; bases not matched to a gene: 8. DNA for the CDR3: TGTGCCAGCAGCGCGGGACTAGCTTTTCCCGAGCAGTTCTTC. Its protein product is CASSAGLAFPEQFF.